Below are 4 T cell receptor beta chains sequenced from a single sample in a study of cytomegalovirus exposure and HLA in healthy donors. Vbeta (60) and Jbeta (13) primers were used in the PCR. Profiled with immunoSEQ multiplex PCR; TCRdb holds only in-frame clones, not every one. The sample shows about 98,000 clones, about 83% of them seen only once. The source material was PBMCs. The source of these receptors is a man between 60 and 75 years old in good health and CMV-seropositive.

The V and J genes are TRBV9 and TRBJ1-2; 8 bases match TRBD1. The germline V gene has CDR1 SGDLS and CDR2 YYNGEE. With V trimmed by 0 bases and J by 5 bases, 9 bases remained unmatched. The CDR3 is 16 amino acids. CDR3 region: CASSVGGQDRAYGYTF. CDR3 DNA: TGTGCCAGCAGCGTAGGGGGGCAGGACAGGGCGTATGGCTACACCTTC.

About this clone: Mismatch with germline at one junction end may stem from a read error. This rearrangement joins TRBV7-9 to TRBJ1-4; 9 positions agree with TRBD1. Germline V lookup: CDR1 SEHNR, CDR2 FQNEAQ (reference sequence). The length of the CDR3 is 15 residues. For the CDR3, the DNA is TGTTCCAGCAGCTTAGGGGACAGGGAGAATGAAAAACTGTTTTTT. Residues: CSSSLGDRENEKLFF.

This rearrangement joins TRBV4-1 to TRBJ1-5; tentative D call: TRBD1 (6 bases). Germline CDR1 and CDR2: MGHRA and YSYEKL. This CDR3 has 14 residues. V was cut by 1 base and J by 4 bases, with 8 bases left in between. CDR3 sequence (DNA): TGCGCCAGCAGCCAAGGACAGGCAAATCAGCCCCAGCATTTT. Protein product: CASSQGQANQPQHF.

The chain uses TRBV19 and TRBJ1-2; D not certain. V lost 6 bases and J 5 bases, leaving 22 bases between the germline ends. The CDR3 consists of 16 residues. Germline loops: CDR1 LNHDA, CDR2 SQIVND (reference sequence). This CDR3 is CASRKTTDSRFYGYTF. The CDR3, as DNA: TGTGCCAGTAGAAAAACCACAGATTCCCGATTTTATGGCTACACCTTC. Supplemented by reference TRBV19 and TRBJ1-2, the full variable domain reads DGGITQSPKYLFRKEGQNVTLSCEQNLNHDAMYWYRQDPGQGLRLIYYSQIVNDFQKGDIAEGYSVSREKKESFPLTVTSAQKNPTAFYLCASRKTTDSRFYGYTFGSGTRLTVV.